These 3 T cell receptor beta chains were sequenced from one sample in a study of blood T cell repertoires in COVID-19. Profiling relied on immunoSEQ multiplex PCR, and the TCRdb table lists in-frame clones only, not all of them. The table lists 300,000 to 400,000 clones, approximately 88% of them singletons. The sample was peripheral blood. The receptors originated from a man aged 30 to 39 with COVID-19, enrolled during active disease.

V is TRBV7-9 and J is TRBJ2-5; 7 nucleotides agree with TRBD1. CDR1 and CDR2 from the germline V gene are SEHNR and FQNEAQ (reference sequence). This CDR3 has 14 residues. J gave up 4 bases and V 5 bases, and 7 bases lay outside the gene matches. CDR3 nucleotides: TGTGCCAGCAGCCCGACAGGGATGGGAGAGACCCAGTACTTC. Protein: CASSPTGMGETQYF.

J is TRBJ2-1 and V is TRBV7-3; D remains ambiguous. In germline, CDR1 is SGHTA, CDR2 FQGTGA. V was pared by 4 bases and J by 6 bases, with 10 bases between. This CDR3 has 13 residues. CDR3 protein: CASSSRLGNEQFF. The CDR3, as DNA: TGTGCCAGCAGCTCGAGGTTAGGCAATGAGCAGTTCTTC.

The chain combines TRBV5-4 with TRBJ2-3; D might be TRBD2 (5 bases). The CDR3 covers 13 residues. Germline-derived CDR1 and CDR2 are SGHNT and YYREEE (reference sequence). Deletions cut 5 bases from V and 4 bases from J, with 11 bases between. This chain's CDR3 is CASRLWESDTQYF. The CDR3 DNA reads as TGTGCCAGCAGACTATGGGAGTCAGATACGCAGTATTTT. Supplemented by reference TRBV5-4 and TRBJ2-3, the full variable domain reads ETGVTQSPTHLIKTRGQQVTLRCSSQSGHNTVSWYQQALGQGPQFIFQYYREEENGRGNFPPRFSGLQFPNYSSELNVNALELDDSALYLCASRLWESDTQYFGPGTRLTVL.